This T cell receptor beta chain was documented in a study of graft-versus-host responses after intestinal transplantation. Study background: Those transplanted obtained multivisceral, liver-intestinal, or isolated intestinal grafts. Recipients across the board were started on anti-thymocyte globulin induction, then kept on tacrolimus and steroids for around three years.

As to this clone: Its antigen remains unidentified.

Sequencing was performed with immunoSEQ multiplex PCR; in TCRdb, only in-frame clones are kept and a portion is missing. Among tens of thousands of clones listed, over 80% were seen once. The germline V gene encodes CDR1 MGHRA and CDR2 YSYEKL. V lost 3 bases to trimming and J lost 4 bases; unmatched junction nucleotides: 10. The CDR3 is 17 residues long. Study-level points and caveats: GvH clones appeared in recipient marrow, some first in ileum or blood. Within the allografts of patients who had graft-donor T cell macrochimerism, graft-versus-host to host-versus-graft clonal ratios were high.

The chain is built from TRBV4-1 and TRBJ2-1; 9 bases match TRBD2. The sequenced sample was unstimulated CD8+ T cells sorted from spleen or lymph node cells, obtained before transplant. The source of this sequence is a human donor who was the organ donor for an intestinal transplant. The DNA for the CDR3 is TGCGCCAGCAGCCATGAGCGCGGGGGGGCCGTGTACAATGAGCAGTTCTTC. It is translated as CASSHERGGAVYNEQFF.